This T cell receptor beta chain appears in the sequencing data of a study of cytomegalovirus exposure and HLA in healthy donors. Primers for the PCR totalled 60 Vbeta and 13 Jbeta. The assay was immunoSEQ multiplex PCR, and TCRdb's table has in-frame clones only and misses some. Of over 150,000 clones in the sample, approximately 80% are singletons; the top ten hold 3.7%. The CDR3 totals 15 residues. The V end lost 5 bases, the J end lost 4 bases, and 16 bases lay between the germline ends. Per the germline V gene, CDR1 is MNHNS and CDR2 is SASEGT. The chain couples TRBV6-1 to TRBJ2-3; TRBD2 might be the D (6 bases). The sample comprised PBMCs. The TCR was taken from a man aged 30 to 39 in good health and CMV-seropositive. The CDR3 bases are TGTGCCAGCAGTCGGGACTCCACCACTTCAGATACGCAGTATTTT. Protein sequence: CASSRDSTTSDTQYF.